Presented here are 10 T cell receptor beta chains from one specimen sequenced in a study of human T cells and chemical hapten exposure. TCRdb re-called the RACE reads through MiXCR, storing one row per CDR3 protein. The table shows around 380,000 distinct CDR3 sequences, with roughly 5% occurring only once. Time point of the sample: patch test 1, 2 weeks after DPC sensitization. The treatment is: therapeutic diphenylcyclopropenone sensitization with weekly scalp DPC. The sequences come from whole blood, collected in connection with sensitization to the hapten diphenylcyclopropenone (DPC). Receptors were obtained from a woman aged 45-59 years with alopecia areata. Some clones in this sample may be carry-over from other donors' samples.

This clonotype has a count of ten or more. The J gene is TRBJ2-7, the V gene TRBV28; the match to TRBD1 covers 9 bases. This CDR3 spans 16 amino acids. In germline, CDR1 is MDHEN, CDR2 SYDVKM. V lost 7 bases and J lost 3; bases outside the gene matches: 13. The CDR3 sequence: CASNYLRDRDDYEQYF. CDR3 sequence (DNA): TGTGCCAGCAACTATCTCCGGGACAGGGATGACTACGAGCAGTACTTC.

This clonotype showed up many times. The chain uses TRBV7-7 and TRBJ2-7; D remains ambiguous. This CDR3 spans 15 amino acids. Between the trimmed V and J ends, which lost 2 bases and 0 bases, there was a span of 11 bases. Per germline, CDR1 SSHAT and CDR2 FNYEAQ (reference sequence). The CDR3: CASSLSETDSYEQYF. CDR3 nucleotides: TGTGCCAGCAGCTTAAGCGAGACTGACTCCTACGAGCAGTACTTC. The whole variable domain, filled in from reference TRBV7-7 and TRBJ2-7, reads GAGVSQSPRYKVTKRGQDVTLRCDPISSHATLYWYQQALGQGPEFLTYFNYEAQPDKSGLPSDRFSAERPEGSISTLTIQRTEQRDSAMYRCASSLSETDSYEQYFGPGTRLTVT.

Ten or more counts support this clonotype. J is TRBJ2-1 and V is TRBV7-9; possibly TRBD1 for D (7 bases). The CDR3 length is 15 residues. V was shortened by 5 bases and J by 8 bases, with 19 bases between the two germline ends. The V gene's germline CDR1 is SEHNR and CDR2 FQNEAQ (reference sequence). CDR3: CASSLDSGGQDEQFF. The CDR3 bases are TGTGCCAGCAGCCTAGATAGCGGCGGACAGGATGAGCAGTTCTTC.

There are many counts of this clonotype. The chain's CDR3 is CASSLGDREVSPLHF. CDR3 DNA: TGTGCCAGCAGCTTAGGGGACAGAGAGGTTTCACCCCTCCACTTT. The chain recombines TRBV7-6 with TRBJ1-6; TRBD1 matches 7 bases. Germline V gives CDR1 SGHVS, CDR2 FNYEAQ. The V gene end was trimmed by 1 base and the J gene end by 9 bases; junction bases not matched to a gene: 6. CDR3 size: 15 residues. Full variable domain (missing parts from reference TRBV7-6 and TRBJ1-6): GAGVSQSPRYKVTKRGQDVALRCDPISGHVSLYWYRQALGQGPEFLTYFNYEAQQDKSGLPNDRFSAERPEGSISTLTIQRTEQRDSAMYRCASSLGDREVSPLHFGNGTRLTVT.

This clonotype came up many times. This sequence joins TRBV4-2 and TRBJ1-1, with 11 bases identical to TRBD1. The CDR3 consists of 18 residues. CDR1 is LGHNA, CDR2 YNFKEQ, per germline. V dropped 0 bases and J dropped 3; count of bases not matched to a gene: 9. CDR3 nucleotides: TGTGCCAGCAGCCAAGAATATCACAAGGGACAGGGGGACACTGAAGCTTTCTTT. Amino acids: CASSQEYHKGQGDTEAFF.

This clonotype was seen at least ten times. V and J are TRBV5-6 and TRBJ2-2; D uncertain. Trimming removed 5 bases at V and 7 bases at J, with 6 bases between. The germline V gene has CDR1 SGHDT and CDR2 YYEEEE. The CDR3 runs to 11 residues. CDR3 loop: CASSSLGELFF. The CDR3 nucleotides read TGTGCCAGCAGTTCCCTCGGGGAGCTGTTTTTT.

Ten or more counts support this clonotype. At one boundary the junction diverges from the germline segment, which might be a read error. This rearrangement joins TRBV18 to TRBJ2-3, with 9 bases identical to TRBD2. The germline CDR1 and CDR2 sequences are KGHSH and LQKENI. This CDR3 contains 17 residues. In DNA, the CDR3 is TGTGCCAGCTCGCCACTCTCAGCGGGAGGTGAGACAGATACGCAGTATTTT. Encoded protein: CASSPLSAGGETDTQYF.

CDR3 amino acids: CASSLAFPGPPPNEQFF. The CDR3 bases are TGCGCCAGCAGCTTGGCCTTTCCGGGACCTCCTCCAAATGAGCAGTTCTTC. This chain joins TRBV5-1 and TRBJ2-1, with D tentatively TRBD1 or TRBD2 (5 bases each). Deletions cut 0 bases from V and 7 bases from J, with 20 bases between. CDR1 and CDR2 (germline): SGHRS, YFSETQ. The CDR3 has 17 amino acids. The variable domain in full, completed from reference TRBV5-1 and TRBJ2-1, reads KAGVTQTPRYLIKTRGQQVTLSCSPISGHRSVSWYQQTPGQGLQFLFEYFSETQRNKGNFPGRFSGRQFSNSRSEMNVSTLELGDSALYLCASSLAFPGPPPNEQFFGPGTRLTVL.

This clonotype was seen at least ten times. The chain has TRBV3-1 and TRBJ2-4, with 7 bases aligning to TRBD1. This CDR3 is 18 amino acids long. Germline trimming cut 4 bases from V and 0 bases from J; bases unmatched to any gene: 12. CDR1 is LGHDT and CDR2 is YNNKEL in the germline V gene (reference sequence). Here the CDR3 DNA reads TGTGCCAGCAGCCCGGAGTCCAGGGGGAGACTAGCCAAAAACATTCAGTACTTC. Translation gives CASSPESRGRLAKNIQYF.

This chain uses TRBV29-1 with TRBJ2-5; no reliable D call. The germline gives CDR1 SQVTM, CDR2 ANQGSEA. Trimming shortened V by 4 bases and J by 5 bases, and 5 bases separated the two germline ends. The CDR3 has 10 residues. The CDR3 reads CSVVGETQYF. For the CDR3, the DNA is TGCAGCGTTGTAGGGGAGACCCAGTACTTC.